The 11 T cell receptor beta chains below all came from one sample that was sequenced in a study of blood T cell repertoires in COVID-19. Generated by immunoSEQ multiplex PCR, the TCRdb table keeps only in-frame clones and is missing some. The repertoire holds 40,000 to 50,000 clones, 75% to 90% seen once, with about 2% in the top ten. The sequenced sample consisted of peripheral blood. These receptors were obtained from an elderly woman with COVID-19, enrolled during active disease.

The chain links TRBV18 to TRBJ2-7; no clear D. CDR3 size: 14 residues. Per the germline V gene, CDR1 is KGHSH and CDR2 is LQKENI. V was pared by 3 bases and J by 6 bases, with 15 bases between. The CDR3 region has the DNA TGTGCCAGCTCACCGGCTAGTGGCCGGAGCGAGCAGTACTTC. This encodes CASSPASGRSEQYF.

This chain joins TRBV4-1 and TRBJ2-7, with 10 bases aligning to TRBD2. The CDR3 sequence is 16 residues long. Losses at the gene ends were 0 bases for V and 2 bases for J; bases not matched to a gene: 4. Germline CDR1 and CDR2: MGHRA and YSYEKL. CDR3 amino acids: CASSQELGTSAYEQYF. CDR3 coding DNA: TGCGCCAGCAGCCAAGAATTGGGGACTAGCGCCTACGAGCAGTACTTC.

The CDR3 region is CASSLAGRMGGKLFF. For the CDR3, the DNA is TGTGCCAGCAGCTTAGCGGGACGGATGGGGGGAAAACTGTTTTTT. V usage is TRBV7-2 and J usage is TRBJ1-4, with D possibly matching TRBD1 (5 bases). Germline CDR1 and CDR2: SGHTA and FQGNSA. V lost 0 bases to trimming and J lost 10 bases, with 15 bases between them. The CDR3 is made up of 15 amino acids.

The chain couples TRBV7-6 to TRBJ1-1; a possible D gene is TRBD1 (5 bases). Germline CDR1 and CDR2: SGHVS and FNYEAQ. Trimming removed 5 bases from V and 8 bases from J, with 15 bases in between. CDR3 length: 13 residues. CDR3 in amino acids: CASSATPGIEAFF. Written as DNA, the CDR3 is TGTGCCAGCAGCGCTACACCAGGGATAGAAGCTTTCTTT.

The CDR3 region has the DNA TGTGCCAGCAGCCAAGCAGATCGCACTAATGAAAAACTGTTTTTT. Protein product: CASSQADRTNEKLFF. The chain joins TRBV4-2 to TRBJ1-4; no clear D gene. Trimming took 1 base from V and 2 from J, leaving 8 bases between them. CDR3 length: 15 residues. From germline, CDR1 is LGHNA and CDR2 YNFKEQ.

CDR3 region: CASSSSGGAVLTDTQYF. The CDR3 coding sequence is TGCGCCAGCAGCTCTAGCGGGGGGGCGGTACTCACAGATACGCAGTATTTT. This chain joins TRBV5-1 and TRBJ2-3, with 12 bases aligning to TRBD2. Germline assignment: CDR1 SGHRS and CDR2 YFSETQ. Losses at the gene ends were 3 bases for V and 2 bases for J; bases not matched to a gene: 7. The CDR3 is 17 residues long.

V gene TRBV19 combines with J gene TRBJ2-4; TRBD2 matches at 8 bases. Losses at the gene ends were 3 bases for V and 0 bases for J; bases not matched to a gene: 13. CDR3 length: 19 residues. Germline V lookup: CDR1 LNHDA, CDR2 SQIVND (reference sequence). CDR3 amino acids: CASSIGGARGTLAKNIQYF. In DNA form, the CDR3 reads TGTGCCAGTAGTATCGGGGGGGCTAGGGGGACCCTAGCCAAAAACATTCAGTACTTC.

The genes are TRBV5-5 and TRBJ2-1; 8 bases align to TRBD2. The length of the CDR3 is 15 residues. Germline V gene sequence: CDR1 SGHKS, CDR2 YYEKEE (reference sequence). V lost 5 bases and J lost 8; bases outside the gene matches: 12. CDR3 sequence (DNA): TGTGCCAGCAGAACGGGAGGGACCCCCTTGTATGAGCAGTTCTTC. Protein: CASRTGGTPLYEQFF.

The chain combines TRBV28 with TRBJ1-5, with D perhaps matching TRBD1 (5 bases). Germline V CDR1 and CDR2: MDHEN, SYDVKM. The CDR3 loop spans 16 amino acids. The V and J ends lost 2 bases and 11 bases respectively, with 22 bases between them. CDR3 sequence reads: CASSLGAHRFRGTQHF. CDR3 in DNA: TGTGCCAGCAGTTTAGGAGCCCACAGGTTCCGCGGGACCCAGCATTTT.

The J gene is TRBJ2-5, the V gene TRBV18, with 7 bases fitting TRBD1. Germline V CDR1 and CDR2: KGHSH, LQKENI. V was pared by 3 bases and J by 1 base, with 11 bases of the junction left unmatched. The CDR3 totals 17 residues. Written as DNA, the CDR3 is TGTGCCAGCTCACCCCGCCTGCCGGGACAGATCCAAGAGACCCAGTACTTC. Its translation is CASSPRLPGQIQETQYF.

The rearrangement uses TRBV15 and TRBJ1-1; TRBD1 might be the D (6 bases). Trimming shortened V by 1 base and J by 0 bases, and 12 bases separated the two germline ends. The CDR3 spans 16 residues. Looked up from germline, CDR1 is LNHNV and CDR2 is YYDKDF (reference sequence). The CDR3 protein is CATSRGAGTLNTEAFF. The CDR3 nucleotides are TGTGCCACCAGCAGAGGTGCAGGGACATTGAACACTGAAGCTTTCTTT.